Shown below are 27 T cell receptor beta chains from a single sample sequenced in a study of graft-versus-host responses after intestinal transplantation. No antigen has been identified for these receptors. Assay used: immunoSEQ multiplex PCR; TCRdb lists only in-frame clones, some missing. The repertoire includes roughly 110,000 clones, roughly 93% of them detected once, and 1.2% sits in the top ten. Sequenced material: unstimulated CD8+ T cells sorted from spleen or lymph node cells, taken before transplant. The receptor set was obtained from a human donor who was the organ donor for an intestinal transplant.

This clone was counted a single time. This rearrangement joins TRBV19 to TRBJ2-5; D may be TRBD2 (6 bases). CDR3 length: 15 amino acids. Looked up from germline, CDR1 is LNHDA and CDR2 is SQIVND (reference sequence). Trimming left V 7 bases short and J 3 bases short, with 18 bases between. CDR3 sequence: CASNGGTLGEETQYF. DNA of the CDR3: TGTGCCAGTAATGGCGGGACCCTCGGGGAAGAGACCCAGTACTTC.

This chain connects TRBV20-1 to TRBJ1-2; no firm D call. V lost 5 bases and J lost 3, with 7 bases in between. CDR1 is DFQATT, CDR2 SNEGSKA, per germline (reference sequence). The CDR3 runs 11 residues. The CDR3: CSAEGDYGYTF. CDR3 coding DNA: TGCAGTGCTGAGGGTGACTATGGCTACACCTTC.

This rearrangement joins TRBV12-5 to TRBJ2-7, with 10 bases identical to TRBD2. With 7 bases clipped from V and 7 bases from J, the junction kept 10 bases outside the gene matches. The CDR3 loop spans 14 amino acids. Germline CDR1 is LGHNT and CDR2 is FRNRAP. The CDR3 DNA sequence: TGTGCTAGTGCCCTAAGCGGGAGGGCCTGGGAGCAGTACTTC. Translating gives CASALSGRAWEQYF.

The chain carries TRBV20-1 and TRBJ2-7; 8 positions agree with TRBD1. Germline assignment: CDR1 DFQATT and CDR2 SNEGSKA (reference sequence). The V and J ends lost 5 bases and 7 bases, in that order; junction bases with no gene match: 4. CDR3 size: 11 residues. The CDR3 loop reads CSAWTGREQYF. The CDR3 nucleotides read TGCAGTGCTTGGACAGGGCGAGAGCAGTACTTC.

The rearrangement uses TRBV10-3 and TRBJ1-5; D uncertain. This CDR3 is built from 13 residues. Germline loops: CDR1 ENHRY, CDR2 SYGVKD. Trimming removed 6 bases at V and 8 bases at J, with 14 bases between. The CDR3 bases are TGTGCCATCAGAGATCAATACCGGGAGCCCCAGCATTTT. Translation: CAIRDQYREPQHF.

V is TRBV11-2 and J is TRBJ2-5; 8 bases are a match to TRBD2. Germline trimming cut 5 bases from V and 7 bases from J; bases unmatched to any gene: 12. This CDR3 has 15 residues. Germline lookup yields CDR1 SGHAT and CDR2 FQNNGV. CDR3 region: CASSPGSGVGPTQYF. CDR3 bases: TGTGCCAGCAGCCCGGGTAGCGGGGTGGGTCCGACCCAGTACTTC.

J is TRBJ1-2 and V is TRBV9; no definite D call. The V gene's germline CDR1 is SGDLS and CDR2 YYNGEE. V was pared by 0 bases and J by 1 base, with 7 bases between. CDR3 size: 14 residues. The CDR3 DNA reads TGTGCCAGCAGCGTAGCTCGGGGTAACTATGGCTACACCTTC. This sequence encodes CASSVARGNYGYTF.

The chain joins TRBV29-1 to TRBJ2-7; 12 bases are shared with TRBD2. CDR1 and CDR2 (germline): SQVTM, ANQGSEA. This CDR3 region has 15 residues. The junction had 2 bases not matched to a gene; V was cut back by 2 bases and J by 0 bases. CDR3 sequence (DNA): TGCAGCGTTGAAAAGACTAGCGGGAGCTCCTACGAGCAGTACTTC. Protein product: CSVEKTSGSSYEQYF.

This chain links TRBV5-4 with TRBJ1-2; D remains ambiguous. The length of the CDR3 is 15 residues. The V gene lost 0 bases and the J gene lost 3 bases, with 12 bases spanning the gap. Germline V lookup: CDR1 SGHNT, CDR2 YYREEE (reference sequence). The CDR3 loop reads CASSLERVSDYGYTF. The DNA for the CDR3 is TGTGCCAGCAGCTTGGAAAGGGTTTCGGACTATGGCTACACCTTC.

Remarks on this clone: The junction departs from the called germline gene at one end, perhaps through a read error. Other DNA variants within this sample encode the same CDR3. This chain uses TRBV13 with TRBJ2-5; D could derive from TRBD1 or TRBD2 (5 bases each). CDR3 length equals 13 residues. Germline-derived CDR1 and CDR2 are PRHDT and FYEKMQ (reference sequence). CDR3 DNA sequence: TGTGCCAGCAGCTTGGGGACCGAAGAGACCCAATACTTC. This codes for CASSLGTEETQYF. The whole variable domain, remainder taken from reference TRBV13 and TRBJ2-5, is AAGVIQSPRHLIKEKRETATLKCYPIPRHDTVYWYQQGPGQDPQFLISFYEKMQSDKGSIPDRFSAQQFSDYHSELNMSSLELGDSALYFCASSLGTEETQYFGPGTRLLVL.

The chain couples TRBV6-5 to TRBJ1-2; unclear D gene. Germline-derived CDR1 and CDR2 are MNHEY and SVGAGI. The CDR3 consists of 14 residues. Trimming removed 0 bases at V and 4 bases at J, with 9 bases between. Written as DNA, the CDR3 is TGTGCCAGCAGTTACTCGTACAGAATCTATGGCTACACCTTC. This encodes CASSYSYRIYGYTF.

The table lists this clone with a count of one. The genes are TRBV6-6 and TRBJ1-1; TRBD1 aligns across 11 bases. V was clipped by 6 bases and J by 10 bases; unmatched bases: 4. This CDR3 is built from 12 residues. Germline V CDR1 and CDR2: MNHNY, SVGAGI (reference sequence). DNA for the CDR3: TGTGCCAGCAGGCCCGGGACAGGGGGAGCTTTCTTT. Amino acids: CASRPGTGGAFF.

V usage is TRBV27 and J usage is TRBJ2-1; D possibly corresponds to TRBD2 (7 bases). Germline V gives CDR1 MNHEY, CDR2 SMNVEV (reference sequence). Trimming left V 2 bases short and J 8 bases short, with 16 bases between. The CDR3 totals 15 residues. The CDR3 DNA reads as TGTGCCAGCAGTTTACGGGGGGCTCAGTTGGATGAGCAGTTCTTC. It is translated as CASSLRGAQLDEQFF.

The rearrangement joins TRBV7-9 to TRBJ2-3; a weak D match, TRBD2 (6 bases). Per the germline V gene, CDR1 is SEHNR and CDR2 is FQNEAQ (reference sequence). This CDR3 has 18 residues. With 5 bases removed from V and 1 base from J, the gap between germline ends came to 22 bases. CDR3 region: CASSMLPLGRDGTDTQYF. CDR3 in DNA: TGTGCCAGCAGCATGCTACCCCTTGGGCGGGACGGCACAGATACGCAGTATTTT. The whole variable domain, filled in from reference TRBV7-9 and TRBJ2-3, reads DTGVSQNPRHKITKRGQNVTFRCDPISEHNRLYWYRQTLGQGPEFLTYFQNEAQLEKSRLLSDRFSAERPKGSFSTLEIQRTEQGDSAMYLCASSMLPLGRDGTDTQYFGPGTRLTVL.

The V call is TRBV4-1, the J call TRBJ2-5; 10 bases align to TRBD2. Per the germline V gene, CDR1 is MGHRA and CDR2 is YSYEKL. The CDR3 totals 17 residues. V was clipped by 1 base and J by 4 bases; unmatched bases: 9. The CDR3 DNA reads TGCGCCAGCAGCCAAGCGGCGCTAGCGGGAGATGTAGAGACCCAGTACTTC. This encodes CASSQAALAGDVETQYF.

V gene TRBV5-5 combines with J gene TRBJ1-1; D is uncertain. CDR3 length equals 15 residues. The V gene's germline CDR1 is SGHKS and CDR2 YYEKEE (reference sequence). V lost 4 bases and J 2 bases, leaving 15 bases between the germline ends. CDR3 coding DNA: TGTGCCAGCAGCGATGGCCCGGGAGTCAACACTGAAGCTTTCTTT. Protein: CASSDGPGVNTEAFF.

V is TRBV9 and J is TRBJ2-1; 14 bases are a match to TRBD2. CDR1 and CDR2 from the germline V gene are SGDLS and YYNGEE. The V segment lost 0 bases and the J segment 9 bases; nucleotides outside the gene matches: 2. The CDR3 is 15 amino acids. The CDR3 protein is CASSVGTSGRLEQFF. The CDR3 DNA reads TGTGCCAGCAGCGTAGGGACTAGCGGGAGGCTTGAGCAGTTCTTC.

V gene TRBV11-2 combines with J gene TRBJ2-7; D may match TRBD1 or TRBD2 (5 bases each). The CDR3 totals 13 residues. Germline CDR1 is SGHAT and CDR2 is FQNNGV. The V gene lost 1 base and the J gene lost 2 bases, with 6 bases spanning the gap. The CDR3 loop is CASSLGGPYEQYF. CDR3 nucleotides: TGTGCCAGCAGCTTAGGGGGACCCTACGAGCAGTACTTC.

The CDR3 DNA reads TGTGCCAGCAGCTCTACAGAAATCCAAGAGACCCAGTACTTC. Its translation: CASSSTEIQETQYF. The chain has TRBV5-6 and TRBJ2-5; no definite D call. V lost 3 bases, J lost 1 base, and 10 bases lay in between. The CDR3 spans 14 residues. Germline V gene data show CDR1 as SGHDT and CDR2 as YYEEEE. The full variable domain, completed using reference TRBV5-6 and TRBJ2-5, is DAGVTQSPTHLIKTRGQQVTLRCSPKSGHDTVSWYQQALGQGPQFIFQYYEEEERQRGNFPDRFSGHQFPNYSSELNVNALLLGDSALYLCASSSTEIQETQYFGPGTRLLVL.

This clone was counted once. The chain has TRBV15 and TRBJ2-5; 7 bases agree with TRBD1. TRBJ2-7 matches the DNA end more closely, so the J call is doubtful. In germline, CDR1 is LNHNV, CDR2 YYDKDF (reference sequence). The CDR3 has 14 amino acids. The CDR3 nucleotides read TGTGCCACCAGCAGAGGGGGGACAGACTACGAGCAGTACTTC. It yields the protein CATSRGGTDYEQYF.

The CDR3 spells CASSYSSYNEQFF. The CDR3 nucleotides are TGTGCCAGCAGTTACAGCTCCTACAATGAGCAGTTCTTC. The gene calls are TRBV6-5 and TRBJ2-1; D is unresolved. In germline, CDR1 is MNHEY, CDR2 SVGAGI. V lost 2 bases to trimming and J lost 0 bases, with 2 bases between them. CDR3 length: 13 residues.

This sequence joins TRBV9 and TRBJ2-1; TRBD2 aligns across 8 bases. The CDR3 length is 14 residues. Per germline, CDR1 SGDLS and CDR2 YYNGEE. Unmatched junction bases numbered 6, after V lost 4 bases and J lost 6 bases. CDR3 in amino acids: CASSRGAGGNEQFF. The CDR3 nucleotides read TGTGCCAGCAGCCGAGGGGCGGGGGGCAATGAGCAGTTCTTC.

This clone has just one count. The rearrangement links TRBV6-5 to TRBJ2-7, with 7 bases that match TRBD1. The junction had 8 bases not matched to a gene; V was cut back by 5 bases and J by 4 bases. The germline gives CDR1 MNHEY, CDR2 SVGAGI. The CDR3 sequence is 14 residues long. The CDR3 DNA is TGTGCCAGCAGTCTACCGGGACAGACTTACGAGCAGTACTTC. It yields the protein CASSLPGQTYEQYF.

The chain uses TRBV6-5 and TRBJ2-7; D remains unclear. Germline V gene data show CDR1 as MNHEY and CDR2 as SVGAGI. V shed 5 bases and J shed 0 bases, with 14 bases lying between them. CDR3 size: 15 residues. CDR3 DNA sequence: TGTGCCAGCAGTGTCCAAGCCCCCTTCTCCTACGAGCAGTACTTC. Protein: CASSVQAPFSYEQYF.

The V call is TRBV19, the J call TRBJ2-5; perhaps TRBD2 as D (6 bases). V dropped 5 bases and J dropped 5 bases, with 18 bases sitting between them. CDR1 is LNHDA and CDR2 is SQIVND in the germline V gene (reference sequence). The CDR3 runs 15 residues. The CDR3 here is CASSGPGQAGETQYF. CDR3 in DNA: TGTGCCAGTAGTGGTCCAGGGCAGGCGGGGGAGACCCAGTACTTC.

The rearrangement joins TRBV5-1 to TRBJ2-7; D possibly matches TRBD1 or TRBD2 (6 bases each). The germline CDR1 and CDR2 sequences are SGHRS and YFSETQ. This CDR3 is 14 amino acids long. V lost 4 bases and J 7 bases, leaving 18 bases between the germline ends. The CDR3 loop is CASSLAPQGGEQYF. In DNA form, the CDR3 reads TGCGCCAGCAGCCTAGCCCCCCAAGGGGGGGAGCAGTACTTC.

The rearrangement links TRBV7-2 to TRBJ1-1; TRBD1 might be the D (5 bases). V dropped 6 bases and J dropped 2 bases, with 19 bases sitting between them. Germline V CDR1 and CDR2: SGHTA, FQGNSA. This CDR3 is 16 amino acids long. The CDR3 reads CASRTRVFFNNTEAFF. The CDR3 DNA sequence: TGTGCCAGCAGGACCAGGGTCTTCTTTAATAACACTGAAGCTTTCTTT.